This T cell receptor (beta chain) was recorded in a study of blood T cell repertoires in COVID-19 (TCRdb year 2020). Broadly, across the study: Collaborator samples came from the United States, Italy and Spain and covered acute and convalescent phases of COVID-19. The material from the prospective study consisted of cDNA or gDNA derived from T cells, B-cell-depleted T cells, or PBMCs. Subjects who had been exposed to COVID-19, were actively infected with it, or had recovered from it provided the deeply sampled blood TCRbeta repertoires that made up the dataset. A freely available public database, intended as a resource for researchers studying the immune response to SARS-CoV-2, is where the repertoires were released. Samples came from the ongoing ImmuneRACE study (first 160 participants) plus 1,254 subjects from 6 global collaborators. A de-identified subject ID, COVID-19 status, age in years and sex were almost always included in the sample metadata. Where HLA class I and class II types were available, the types were taken from metadata supplied by the sample provider, not from assay-based typing. The research as a whole found: Clinical and demographic metadata were provided uncurated, with the amount varying by source and participant.

CDR1 and CDR2 are drawn from the germline V gene: MDHEN, SYDVKM. Trimming leaves V shorter by 6 bases and J shorter by 11 bases, with the junction holding 15 bases beyond the gene matches. Reading from cysteine to phenylalanine, the CDR3 counts 14 amino acids. Only the CDR3 portion is preserved as DNA: 42 bases, with reading frame beginning at the first base. Collaborating institutions collected whole blood in K2EDTA tubes following their own protocols. For TCRbeta analysis, collaborators shipped samples as frozen whole blood, isolated PBMCs, or DNA extracted from either of those sample types. Of note for this clone: Which antigen it targets is not known. One base away there is no much larger clone; base qualities are not given.

The immunoSEQ Assay, a bias-controlled multiplex PCR, was used to amplify TCRbeta CDR3 regions from genomic DNA. Processing in the source paper ran as follows. Nucleated cell counts per sample were estimated from amplification of reference gene primers within the assay. Sequence reads were collapsed and filtered to measure the absolute abundance of every unique TCRbeta CDR3 rearrangement. Productive Simpson clonality was computed per sample as the square root of Simpson's diversity index over productive rearrangements. This immuneACCESS table, as held by TCRdb, lists in-frame sequences with V and J called but not all clones. Of the missing ones, under half trace to an unresolved V gene in checked studies; the others have no known cause. The V and J calls and clone size are taken from that table; D and trimming were inferred from the DNA. A total of roughly 90,000 clones appear in this sample, approximately 88% of them only once. Roughly a third of the sample is taken by the ten largest.

Recombination connected TRBV28 to TRBJ1-1, and 7 junctional nucleotides match TRBD1. The receptor was isolated from a woman aged 80 or over with active or convalescent COVID-19. Sequences were obtained from peripheral blood. CDR3 region: CASSFSVRGILAFF. The nucleotide sequence reads TGTGCCAGCAGCTTTAGTGTCAGGGGGATACTCGCTTTCTTT.